Listed below are T cell receptor beta chains from one sample, sequenced in a study of T cell responses to AZD1222 COVID-19 vaccine. The repertoire was sequenced with immunoSEQ multiplex PCR; TCRdb's copy has only in-frame clones and lacks some. The sample holds approximately 130,000 clones, 70% to 90% seen once. This sample comprised peripheral blood, obtained 28 days after the second AZD1222 dose. Every receptor here comes from an adult who received the AZD1222 COVID-19 vaccine. Both conserved end residues are part of each CDR3. A D gene is named only where the DNA matches it firmly. Some rows mark clone size as missing; the rest say once, few, many or name a class of expanded clone.

d_gene	v_gene	abundance	j_gene	CDR3aa	CDR3nt
.	TRBV7-2	.	TRBJ2-3	CASSSPRNPDTQYF	TGTGCCAGCAGCTCCCCCCGGAACCCAGATACGCAGTATTTT
.	TRBV7-2	.	TRBJ1-2	CASSLVFPDNYGYTF	TGTGCCAGCAGCTTAGTTTTTCCGGATAACTATGGCTACACCTTC
TRBD1	TRBV6-5	.	TRBJ1-5	CASRADRGNQPQHF	TGTGCCAGCAGGGCGGACAGGGGCAATCAGCCCCAGCATTTT
TRBD1	TRBV19	.	TRBJ1-1	CASETGTGDPAFF	TGTGCCTCTGAGACCGGGACAGGGGACCCAGCTTTCTTT
.	TRBV18	.	TRBJ2-1	CASSPHTFNEQFF	TGTGCCAGCTCACCACATACGTTCAATGAGCAGTTCTTC
.	TRBV4-2	.	TRBJ2-2	CASSQVTRGKNTGELFF	TGTGCCAGCAGCCAAGTCACCCGGGGGAAGAACACCGGGGAGCTGTTTTTT
TRBD1	TRBV7-2	.	TRBJ1-2	CASSAVAGGRIYGYTF	TGTGCCAGCAGCGCGGTGGCAGGGGGCAGAATCTATGGCTACACCTTC
TRBD1	TRBV30	.	TRBJ1-5	CAWSVGQINQPQHF	TGTGCCTGGAGTGTGGGACAGATCAATCAGCCCCAGCATTTT
TRBD1	TRBV3-1/TRBV3-2	.	TRBJ1-1	CASSRLGQGGTEAFF	TGTGCCAGCAGCCGACTCGGACAGGGTGGCACTGAAGCTTTCTTT
.	TRBV9	.	TRBJ2-5	CASSVGTASLSPQETQYF	TGTGCCAGCAGCGTAGGAACGGCTAGCCTTAGCCCCCAAGAGACCCAGTACTTC
.	TRBV4-2	once	TRBJ2-1	CASSPGRSSYNEQFF	TGTGCCAGCAGCCCGGGACGGAGCTCCTACAATGAGCAGTTCTTC
.	TRBV6-5	.	TRBJ2-7	CASSYRDSYEQYF	TGTGCCAGCAGTTACAGGGACTCTTACGAGCAGTACTTC
TRBD2	TRBV18	.	TRBJ2-1	CASSPPAGGFNEQFF	TGTGCCAGCTCACCACCAGCGGGAGGGTTCAATGAGCAGTTCTTC
.	TRBV19	.	TRBJ1-2	CASSPDLNYGYTF	TGTGCCAGTAGTCCCGATCTTAACTATGGCTACACCTTC
.	TRBV7-9	.	TRBJ2-5	CASSLDGRETQYF	TGTGCCAGCAGCTTAGACGGGCGGGAGACCCAGTACTTC
.	TRBV18	.	TRBJ2-5	CASSPPGPQETQYF	TGTGCCAGCTCACCACCGGGGCCCCAAGAGACCCAGTACTTC